The sequence of this T cell receptor (beta chain) was determined in a study of TIL therapy for anti-PD-1-resistant metastatic lung cancer. Turning to the study itself: Tumors carried a median about 1.5 non-synonymous mutations per megabase.

There are a few counts of this clone. Sequencing used immunoSEQ v3. Assay used: immunoSEQ multiplex PCR; TCRdb lists only in-frame clones, some missing. Among approximately 92,000 clones, 65% were seen once, and the ten largest hold 9.5% to 12%. Time point in this sample: pre-treatment sample, taken before nivolumab and TIL therapy. The tumor samples were excised metastases, mostly pleural nodules or supraclavicular lymph nodes. Enrollment ran from late 2017 to early 2020. Germline loops: CDR1 SGHDT, CDR2 YYEEEE. The CDR3 contains 13 residues. V was pared by 3 bases and J by 3 bases, with 9 bases between.

This chain connects TRBV5-6 to TRBJ1-1; D uncertain. The receptor was isolated from a person between 25 and 79 years old with non-small cell lung cancer. Sequenced material: tumor tissue, taken at baseline. CDR3 sequence reads: CASSSGEYTEAFF. CDR3 coding DNA: TGTGCCAGCAGCTCTGGGGAGTACACTGAAGCTTTCTTT.